This T cell receptor (beta chain) is drawn from a study of blood T cell repertoires in COVID-19. Study information: Material from acute and convalescent COVID-19 was sourced from the United States, Italy and Spain.

Per the original data handling: Scientists estimated how many nucleated cells there were by amplifying reference gene primers. Sequenced by immunoSEQ multiplex PCR; TCRdb stores in-frame clones only, minus some. The V and J calls and clone size come from that table; D and trimming were worked out from the DNA. The repertoire holds 260,000 or so clones, with around 90% as singletons. The sequenced sample consisted of peripheral blood. The receptor's source is a man between 18 and 35 years old with active or convalescent COVID-19.

The DNA of the CDR3 is TGTGCCAGCAGCACTGACGGGAGGCAGTTCTTC. Amino acid sequence: CASSTDGRQFF. This chain connects TRBV5-6 to TRBJ2-1, with TRBD2 as a possible D gene (6 bases). Trimming took 4 bases from V and 12 from J, leaving 11 bases between them. There are 11 residues in the CDR3. The germline V gene encodes CDR1 SGHDT and CDR2 YYEEEE. The full variable domain, its missing parts supplied by reference TRBV5-6 and TRBJ2-1, is DAGVTQSPTHLIKTRGQQVTLRCSPKSGHDTVSWYQQALGQGPQFIFQYYEEEERQRGNFPDRFSGHQFPNYSSELNVNALLLGDSALYLCASSTDGRQFFGPGTRLTVL.